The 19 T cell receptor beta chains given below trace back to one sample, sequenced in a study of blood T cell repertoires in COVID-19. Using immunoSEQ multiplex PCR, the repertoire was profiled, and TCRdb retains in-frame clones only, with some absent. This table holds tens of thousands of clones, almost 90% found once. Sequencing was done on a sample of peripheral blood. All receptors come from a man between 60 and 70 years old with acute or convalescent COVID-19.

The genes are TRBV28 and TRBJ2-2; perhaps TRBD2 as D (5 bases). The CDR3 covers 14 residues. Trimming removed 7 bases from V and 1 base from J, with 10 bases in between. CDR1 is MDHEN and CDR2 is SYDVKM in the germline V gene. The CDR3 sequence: CASILGRNTGELFF. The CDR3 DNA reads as TGTGCCAGCATTCTGGGGAGGAACACCGGGGAGCTGTTTTTT.

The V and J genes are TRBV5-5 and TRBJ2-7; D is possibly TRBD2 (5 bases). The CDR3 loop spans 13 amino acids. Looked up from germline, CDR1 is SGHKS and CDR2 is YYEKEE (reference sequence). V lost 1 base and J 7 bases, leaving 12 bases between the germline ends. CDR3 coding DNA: TGTGCCAGCAGCTTGCATCCCCCGGGGGAGCAGTACTTC. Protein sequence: CASSLHPPGEQYF.

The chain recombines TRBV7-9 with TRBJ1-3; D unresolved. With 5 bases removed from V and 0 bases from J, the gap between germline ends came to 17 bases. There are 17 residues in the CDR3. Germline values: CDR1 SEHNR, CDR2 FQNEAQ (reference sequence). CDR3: CASSGQQSLVSGNTIYF. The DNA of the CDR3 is TGTGCCAGCAGCGGGCAGCAGTCCCTGGTCTCTGGAAACACCATATATTTT.

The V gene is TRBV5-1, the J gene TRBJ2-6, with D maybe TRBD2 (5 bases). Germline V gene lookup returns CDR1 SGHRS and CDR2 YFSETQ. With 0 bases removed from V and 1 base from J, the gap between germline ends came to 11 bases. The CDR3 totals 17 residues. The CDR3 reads CASSLAGVGSGANVLTF. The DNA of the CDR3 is TGCGCCAGCAGCTTGGCCGGGGTAGGTTCTGGGGCCAACGTCCTGACTTTC.

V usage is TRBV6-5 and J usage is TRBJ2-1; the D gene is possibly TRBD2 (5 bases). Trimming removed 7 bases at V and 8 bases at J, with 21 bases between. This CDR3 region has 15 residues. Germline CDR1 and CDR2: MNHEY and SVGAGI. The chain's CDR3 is CASTPGGAGWDEQFF. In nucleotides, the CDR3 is TGTGCCAGCACCCCAGGAGGAGCTGGGTGGGATGAGCAGTTCTTC.

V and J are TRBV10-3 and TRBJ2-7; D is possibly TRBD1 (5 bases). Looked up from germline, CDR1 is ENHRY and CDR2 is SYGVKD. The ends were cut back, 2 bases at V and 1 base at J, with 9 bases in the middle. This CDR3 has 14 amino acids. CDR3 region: CAISERQGSYEQYF. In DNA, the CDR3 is TGTGCCATCAGTGAGCGGCAGGGTTCCTACGAGCAGTACTTC.

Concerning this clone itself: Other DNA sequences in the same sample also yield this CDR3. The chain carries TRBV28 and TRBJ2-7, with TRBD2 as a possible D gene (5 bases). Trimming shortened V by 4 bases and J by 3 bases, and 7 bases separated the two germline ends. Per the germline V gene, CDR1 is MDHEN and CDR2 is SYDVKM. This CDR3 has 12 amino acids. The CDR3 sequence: CASSSGLYEQYF. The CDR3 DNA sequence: TGTGCCAGCAGTTCAGGACTCTACGAGCAGTACTTC.

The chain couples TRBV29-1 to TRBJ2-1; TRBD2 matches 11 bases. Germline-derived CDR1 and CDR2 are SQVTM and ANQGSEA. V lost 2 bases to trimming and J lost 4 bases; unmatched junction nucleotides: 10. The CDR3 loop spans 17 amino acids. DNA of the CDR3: TGCAGCGTTGAATCCCTCCTGACTAGCGGGATTTACAATGAGCAGTTCTTC. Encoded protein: CSVESLLTSGIYNEQFF.

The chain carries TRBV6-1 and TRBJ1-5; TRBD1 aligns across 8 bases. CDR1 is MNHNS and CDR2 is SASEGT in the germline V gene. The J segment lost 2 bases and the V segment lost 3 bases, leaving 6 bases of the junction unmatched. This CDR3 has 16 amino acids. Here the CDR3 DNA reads TGTGCCAGCAGTGAGGGTCTGACAGGGGGCAATCAGCCCCAGCATTTT. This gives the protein CASSEGLTGGNQPQHF.

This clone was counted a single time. CDR3 loop: CASSLLENSPLHF. For the CDR3, the DNA is TGTGCCAGCAGCTTGTTGGAGAATTCACCCCTCCACTTT. The rearrangement links TRBV5-5 to TRBJ1-6; no reliable D call. Germline V gene data show CDR1 as SGHKS and CDR2 as YYEKEE (reference sequence). CDR3 length: 13 amino acids. Trimming pared 1 base from V and 7 bases from J, leaving 6 bases between.

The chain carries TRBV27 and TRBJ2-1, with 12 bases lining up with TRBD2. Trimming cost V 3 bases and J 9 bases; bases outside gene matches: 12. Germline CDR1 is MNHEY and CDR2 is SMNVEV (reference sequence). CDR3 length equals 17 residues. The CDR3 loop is CASSFPSLAGGLGEQFF. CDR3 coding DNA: TGTGCCAGCAGTTTCCCCTCGCTAGCGGGAGGGCTGGGTGAGCAGTTCTTC.

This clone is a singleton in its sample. The CDR3: CASRPIRVNTEAFF. DNA of the CDR3: TGTGCCAGCAGACCCATCCGGGTGAACACTGAAGCTTTCTTT. V and J are TRBV28 and TRBJ1-1; D not resolved. CDR1 and CDR2 (germline): MDHEN, SYDVKM. Trimming took 6 bases from V and 0 from J, leaving 11 bases between them. This CDR3 spans 14 amino acids.

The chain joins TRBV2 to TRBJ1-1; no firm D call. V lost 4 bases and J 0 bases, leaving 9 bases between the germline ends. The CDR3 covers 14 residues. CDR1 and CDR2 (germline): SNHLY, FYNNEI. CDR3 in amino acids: CASSGLSVNTEAFF. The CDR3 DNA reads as TGTGCCAGCAGTGGTTTGTCGGTGAACACTGAAGCTTTCTTT. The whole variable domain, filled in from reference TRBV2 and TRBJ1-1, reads EPEVTQTPSHQVTQMGQEVILRCVPISNHLYFYWYRQILGQKVEFLVSFYNNEISEKSEIFDDQFSVERPDGSNFTLKIRSTKLEDSAMYFCASSGLSVNTEAFFGQGTRLTVV.

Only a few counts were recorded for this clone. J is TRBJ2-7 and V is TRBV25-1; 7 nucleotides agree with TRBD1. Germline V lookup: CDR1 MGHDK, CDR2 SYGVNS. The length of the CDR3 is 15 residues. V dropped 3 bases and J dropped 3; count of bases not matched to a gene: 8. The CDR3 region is CASSDPSDRFYEQYF. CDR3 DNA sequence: TGTGCCAGCAGTGACCCTTCGGACAGGTTCTACGAGCAGTACTTC.

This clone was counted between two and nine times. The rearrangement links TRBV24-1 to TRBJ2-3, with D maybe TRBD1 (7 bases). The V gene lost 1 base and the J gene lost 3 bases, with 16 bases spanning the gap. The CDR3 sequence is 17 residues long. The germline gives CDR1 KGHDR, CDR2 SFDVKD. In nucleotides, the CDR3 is TGTGCCACCAGTGATTTTTGGGGGGCAGGGGGTACAGATACGCAGTATTTT. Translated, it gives CATSDFWGAGGTDTQYF.

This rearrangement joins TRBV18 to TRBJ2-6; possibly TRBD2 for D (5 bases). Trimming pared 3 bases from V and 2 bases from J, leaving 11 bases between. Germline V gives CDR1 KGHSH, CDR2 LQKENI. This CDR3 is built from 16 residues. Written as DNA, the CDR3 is TGTGCCAGCTCACCCCGAGGAGGCGCTGGGGCCAACGTCCTGACTTTC. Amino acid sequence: CASSPRGGAGANVLTF.

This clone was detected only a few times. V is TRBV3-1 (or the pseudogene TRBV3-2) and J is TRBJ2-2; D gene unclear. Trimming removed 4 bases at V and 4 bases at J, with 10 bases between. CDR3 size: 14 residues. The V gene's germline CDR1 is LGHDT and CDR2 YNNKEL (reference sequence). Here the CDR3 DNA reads TGTGCCAGCAGCCCGATCCTGAGCACCGGGGAGCTGTTTTTT. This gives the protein CASSPILSTGELFF.

The CDR3 reads CASRPQGSPLHF. CDR3 DNA sequence: TGTGCCAGCAGACCACAGGGTTCACCCCTCCACTTT. The chain uses TRBV28 and TRBJ1-6; tentatively, D is TRBD1 (6 bases). V gave up 6 bases and J gave up 9 bases, with 9 bases separating them. Germline assignment: CDR1 MDHEN and CDR2 SYDVKM. This CDR3 spans 12 amino acids. The full variable domain, rest sourced from reference TRBV28 and TRBJ1-6, is DVKVTQSSRYLVKRTGEKVFLECVQDMDHENMFWYRQDPGLGLRLIYFSYDVKMKEKGDIPEGYSVSREKKERFSLILESASTNQTSMYLCASRPQGSPLHFGNGTRLTVT.

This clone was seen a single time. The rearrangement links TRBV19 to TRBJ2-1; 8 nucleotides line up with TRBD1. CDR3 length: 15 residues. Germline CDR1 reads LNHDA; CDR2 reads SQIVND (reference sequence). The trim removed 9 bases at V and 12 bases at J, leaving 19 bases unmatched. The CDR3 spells CASTSLGTGLEGQFF. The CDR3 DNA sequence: TGTGCCAGCACATCCCTGGGGACAGGTCTAGAAGGGCAGTTCTTC.